This T cell receptor (beta chain) was captured by sequencing in a study of blood T cell repertoires in COVID-19. This CDR3 is built from 14 residues. Germline CDR1 SNHLY, CDR2 FYNNEI. Deletions cut 2 bases from V and 3 bases from J, with 10 bases between. This clone turned up a few times. Generated by immunoSEQ multiplex PCR, the TCRdb table keeps only in-frame clones and is missing some. The sample carries about 250,000 clones, around 84% recorded once. Sample: PBMCs or T cells enriched from blood (not recorded which). This rearrangement joins TRBV2 to TRBJ1-2; the D is unclear. The TCR sequence derives from a man between 40 and 49 years old who had recovered from COVID-19. The CDR3 DNA reads as TGTGCCAGCAGTGAAACCCGGGGAGACTATGGCTACACCTTC. This codes for CASSETRGDYGYTF.